Sequencing of this T cell receptor (beta chain) was carried out in a study of CD8 T cells in ankylosing spondylitis (dated by TCRdb to 2015 to 2018). For the study in its entirety: The study profiled T cell receptor beta repertoires in healthy donors and ankylosing spondylitis patients to find disease-linked TCR variants. In total, the full study cohort was made up of some 110 healthy donors and 25 to 30 ankylosing spondylitis patients. Peripheral blood was sampled, and synovial fluid was also collected from ankylosing spondylitis patients. Study-wide findings and limitations: Blood from ankylosing spondylitis patients appeared to be characterized by a TCR beta motif composed of about eight highly homologous amino acid variants. A CD8+ phenotype was shown by the disease-linked clones, which were found at relatively low frequencies in peripheral blood. Some TCR beta motif variants had previously been reported in synovial fluid and blood of reactive arthritis patients, which suggested common disease-initiation mechanisms. According to the report, matched synovial fluid samples from ankylosing spondylitis patients were significantly enriched for the disease-linked clones.

TCRdb shows the sequencer as Illumina HiSeq 2500. Quantitative 5'-RACE with molecular barcodes was used to prepare TCR beta libraries. The authors' pipeline ran thus. Disease-linked TCR variants were identified with a new computational method built on a probabilistic model of VDJ rearrangement. TCRdb redid the processing of the public reads, applying fastp at Q25 and MiXCR, and retained in-frame beta chains. Every distinct CDR3 protein forms one entry, paired with its most common genes and DNA. What appears here as the V and J calls and clone size reflects TCRdb's work, not the paper's. The sample data list about 540,000 distinct CDR3 sequences, and about 12% of these were observed just once. The ten largest clonotypes hold over 6.5% of the sample. There are many counts of this clonotype. It lacks a known antigen. Per-base qualities were not stored, and no clone one base away is much larger. What was sequenced was blood, either unsorted or a sorted T cell fraction (not recorded which). This TCR was recovered from a male donor with ankylosing spondylitis.

The CDR3 loop reads CSARAGFRDQPQHF. The nucleotide sequence is TGCAGTGCTAGAGCGGGGTTCCGGGATCAGCCCCAGCATTTT. This chain joins TRBV20-1 to TRBJ1-5; a confident D gene designation cannot be given. The CDR3 numbers 14 residues from cysteine through phenylalanine. Only CDR3 DNA is held: 42 bases, read in frame from base 1. V is cut by 1 base and J by 5 bases, and the space between the germline ends is 12 bases. Via the germline V gene (reference sequence), CDR1 is DFQATT and CDR2 SNEGSKA.